A single sample is the source of the 30 T cell receptor beta chains below, sequenced in a study of blood T cell repertoires in COVID-19. TCRdb keeps only in-frame clones here, not all; method: immunoSEQ multiplex PCR. Of 95,000 to 130,000 clones listed, approximately 84% are singletons. The sequenced material came from peripheral blood. The receptors were sampled from a man aged 65 to 79 with active or convalescent COVID-19.

The chain has TRBV7-9 and TRBJ1-2; D remains unclear. Germline loops: CDR1 SEHNR, CDR2 FQNEAQ (reference sequence). V lost 1 base and J lost 5, with 14 bases in between. The CDR3 is 15 residues long. CDR3 coding DNA: TGTGCCAGCAGCTTAGTTGTCGGCAGCGGATATGGCTACACCTTC. Its translation is CASSLVVGSGYGYTF.

This clone was seen only once. The chain carries TRBV6-5 and TRBJ2-5; 7 bases fit TRBD2. The length of the CDR3 is 14 residues. The germline V gene has CDR1 MNHEY and CDR2 SVGAGI. V shed 6 bases and J 0 bases; nucleotides not matched to a gene: 4. CDR3 DNA: TGTGCCAGCAGATCACTAGCGAACCAAGAGACCCAGTACTTC. Residues: CASRSLANQETQYF.

This clone has only one observation. The rearrangement links TRBV6-2 or TRBV6-3 to TRBJ1-1, with 9 bases that match TRBD1. J was trimmed by 5 bases and V by 5 bases; bases with no gene match: 6. The CDR3 consists of 14 residues. Per germline, CDR1 MNHEY and CDR2 SVGEGT. The CDR3 loop is CASSVQGAFTEAFF. CDR3 sequence (DNA): TGTGCCAGCAGTGTACAGGGGGCGTTTACTGAAGCTTTCTTT.

The chain couples TRBV7-8 to TRBJ2-7; D possibly corresponds to TRBD2 (5 bases). CDR1 is SGHVS, CDR2 FQNEAQ, per germline. The CDR3 extends over 14 amino acids. Trimming pared 2 bases from V and 0 bases from J, leaving 8 bases between. CDR3 nucleotide sequence: TGTGCCAGCAGCTTAAGCGGCAGCTCCTACGAGCAGTACTTC. Protein: CASSLSGSSYEQYF.

With regard to this clone: The same CDR3 also results from other DNA sequences found in this sample. The chain recombines TRBV4-1 with TRBJ1-1; D not resolved. Trimming left V 1 base short and J 5 bases short, with 5 bases between. CDR1 and CDR2 (germline): MGHRA, YSYEKL. The CDR3 length is 12 residues. CDR3 in amino acids: CASSQVETEAFF. CDR3 nucleotide sequence: TGCGCCAGCAGCCAAGTGGAGACTGAAGCTTTCTTT.

This clone was counted only a few times. The chain couples TRBV28 to TRBJ1-4; 10 bases map to TRBD1. The CDR3 sequence is 17 residues long. Germline V gives CDR1 MDHEN, CDR2 SYDVKM. The V and J ends lost 5 bases and 3 bases, in that order; junction bases with no gene match: 9. CDR3 nucleotide sequence: TGTGCCAGCAGTCCGTGGACAGGGGGTCGGGCTAATGAAAAACTGTTTTTT. It encodes CASSPWTGGRANEKLFF.

This CDR3 reads CASSQGWGGENEKLFF. The DNA of the CDR3 is TGTGCCAGCAGCCAAGGATGGGGCGGTGAGAATGAAAAACTGTTTTTT. The chain uses TRBV3-1 (or the pseudogene TRBV3-2) and TRBJ1-4; the D gene is possibly TRBD1 (5 bases). This CDR3 has 16 residues. V lost 1 base and J 5 bases, leaving 14 bases between the germline ends. From germline, CDR1 is LGHDT and CDR2 YNNKEL (reference sequence).

In DNA form, the CDR3 reads TGTGCCAGCAGCTTAGGGAGTTCGGGGTCAGGAAACACCATATATTTT. It yields the protein CASSLGSSGSGNTIYF. V and J are TRBV7-6 and TRBJ1-3; D gene unclear. Germline V gene sequence: CDR1 SGHVS, CDR2 FNYEAQ. The CDR3 loop spans 16 amino acids. Trimming pared 1 base from V and 4 bases from J, leaving 14 bases between.

The chain has TRBV6-5 and TRBJ1-6; D perhaps matches TRBD1 (5 bases). Trimming took 0 bases from V and 7 from J, leaving 10 bases between them. The germline V gene encodes CDR1 MNHEY and CDR2 SVGAGI. This CDR3 is 15 amino acids long. CDR3 sequence: CASSYSQGGNSPLHF. For the CDR3, the DNA is TGTGCCAGCAGTTACTCTCAGGGAGGGAATTCACCCCTCCACTTT.

This rearrangement joins TRBV4-2 to TRBJ1-4; D is possibly TRBD1 (6 bases). The CDR3 is 16 residues long. Germline CDR1 is LGHNA and CDR2 is YNFKEQ. Deletions cut 0 bases from V and 8 bases from J, with 16 bases between. As DNA, the CDR3 is TGTGCCAGCAGCCAAGAGTGGGTAGGGGGTGGGGAAAAACTGTTTTTT. It translates to CASSQEWVGGGEKLFF.

The chain uses TRBV3-1 (or the pseudogene TRBV3-2) and TRBJ2-3; TRBD2 agrees at 8 bases. The CDR3 loop spans 13 amino acids. The V segment lost 8 bases and the J segment 5 bases; nucleotides outside the gene matches: 6. Germline values: CDR1 LGHDT, CDR2 YNNKEL (reference sequence). In DNA form, the CDR3 reads TGTGCCAGCGATTCAACTAGCGGAGATACGCAGTATTTT. Translated, it gives CASDSTSGDTQYF.

The chain joins TRBV6-2 or TRBV6-3 to TRBJ2-7; 12 positions agree with TRBD2. The V gene end was trimmed by 1 base and the J gene end by 6 bases; junction bases not matched to a gene: 1. Germline assignment: CDR1 MNHEY and CDR2 SVGEGT. The CDR3 length is 14 residues. The CDR3 is CASSYLLAGGEQYF. The CDR3 DNA follows: TGTGCCAGCAGTTACTTACTAGCGGGGGGCGAGCAGTACTTC.

This clone has a single count. The V and J genes are TRBV6-5 and TRBJ1-3; D ambiguous. Germline assignment: CDR1 MNHEY and CDR2 SVGAGI. The CDR3 has 13 amino acids. Trimming removed 6 bases at V and 0 bases at J, with 6 bases between. The chain's CDR3 is CASRPTSGNTIYF. For the CDR3, the DNA is TGTGCCAGCAGGCCTACCTCTGGAAACACCATATATTTT.

This clone was seen just once. This chain joins TRBV28 and TRBJ1-1; D is unclear. Trimming pared 1 base from V and 2 bases from J, leaving 11 bases between. This CDR3 region has 15 residues. In germline, CDR1 is MDHEN, CDR2 SYDVKM. The CDR3 region has the DNA TGTGCCAGCAGTTTATCGGCAGGCATCAACACTGAAGCTTTCTTT. Amino acids: CASSLSAGINTEAFF.

The chain employs TRBV5-6 and TRBJ1-2; D remains unclear. Trimming shortened V by 0 bases and J by 3 bases, and 18 bases separated the two germline ends. Germline values: CDR1 SGHDT, CDR2 YYEEEE. This CDR3 is 17 amino acids long. The CDR3 region has the DNA TGTGCCAGCAGCTTGGGATTACGGACCCTCGGGGACTATGGCTACACCTTC. It translates to CASSLGLRTLGDYGYTF.

The chain is built from TRBV2 and TRBJ2-7; D is uncertain. CDR3 length: 13 amino acids. Germline CDR1 is SNHLY and CDR2 is FYNNEI. Trimming took off 7 bases at V and 3 bases at J, with 13 bases between the two ends. The DNA of the CDR3 is TGTGCCAGCAAAGGAGACCGTAGCTACGAGCAGTACTTC. This codes for CASKGDRSYEQYF.

V gene TRBV6-1 combines with J gene TRBJ2-5; D gene ambiguous. Germline CDR1 is MNHNS and CDR2 is SASEGT. This CDR3 is built from 13 residues. Trimming removed 2 bases at V and 5 bases at J, with 9 bases between. CDR3 DNA: TGTGCCAGCAGTGAATCTCGGTTTGAGACCCAGTACTTC. It is translated as CASSESRFETQYF.

This clone appeared once. CDR3 bases: TGTGCCAGCAGCGTAGCAACTAGCGGGGTTAATGAGCAGTTCTTC. Translating gives CASSVATSGVNEQFF. The chain recombines TRBV9 with TRBJ2-1; 10 nucleotides line up with TRBD2. The CDR3 length is 15 residues. CDR1 is SGDLS and CDR2 is YYNGEE in the germline V gene. The V segment lost 0 bases and the J segment 7 bases; nucleotides outside the gene matches: 4.

The chain joins TRBV11-3 to TRBJ1-2; maybe TRBD1 (5 bases). Looked up from germline, CDR1 is SGHNT and CDR2 is YENEEA. CDR3 size: 12 residues. V lost 2 bases, J lost 10 bases, and 11 bases lay in between. CDR3 DNA sequence: TGTGCCAGCAGCTTAATCCAGGGCGACTACACCTTC. This gives the protein CASSLIQGDYTF.

This rearrangement joins TRBV11-3 to TRBJ1-6; D ambiguous. This CDR3 is built from 15 residues. V gave up 7 bases and J gave up 7 bases, with 17 bases separating them. Germline CDR1 is SGHNT and CDR2 is YENEEA. In DNA, the CDR3 is TGTGCCAGCACCTACGGGGAGTTTTCAAATTCACCCCTCCACTTT. Protein product: CASTYGEFSNSPLHF.

The DNA of the CDR3 is TGTGCCATCAGTGAGTCGAGGACTAGAGACAATGAGCAGTTCTTC. Protein product: CAISESRTRDNEQFF. This rearrangement joins TRBV10-3 to TRBJ2-1; 7 positions match TRBD2. V dropped 0 bases and J dropped 5; count of bases not matched to a gene: 4. The CDR3 has 15 residues. CDR1 is ENHRY and CDR2 is SYGVKD in the germline V gene.

The table lists this clone with a few counts. The chain has TRBV30 and TRBJ1-6; 10 bases are a match to TRBD1. The CDR3 contains 14 residues. The V segment lost 1 base and the J segment 10 bases; nucleotides outside the gene matches: 4. Germline CDR1 GTSNPN, CDR2 SVGIG (reference sequence). The DNA for the CDR3 is TGTGCCTGGAGTGGGGGACAGGGGAACTCACCCCTCCACTTT. It encodes CAWSGGQGNSPLHF.

The chain combines TRBV24-1 with TRBJ2-3; maybe TRBD2 (6 bases). V lost 4 bases and J lost 1, with 17 bases in between. The germline CDR1 and CDR2 sequences are KGHDR and SFDVKD. CDR3 length equals 17 residues. The CDR3 region is CATSDRRLGPGTDTQYF. The CDR3 DNA follows: TGTGCCACCAGTGACCGTCGACTAGGGCCTGGCACAGATACGCAGTATTTT.

This clone was recorded once. This chain joins TRBV28 and TRBJ1-2; D ambiguous. V lost 7 bases and J 7 bases, leaving 16 bases between the germline ends. The germline gives CDR1 MDHEN, CDR2 SYDVKM. CDR3 size: 13 residues. The chain's CDR3 is CASTPPQSGGYTF. The CDR3 region has the DNA TGTGCCAGCACCCCCCCCCAGTCGGGTGGCTACACCTTC.

The gene calls are TRBV27 and TRBJ2-2, with D perhaps matching TRBD2 (6 bases). Germline values: CDR1 MNHEY, CDR2 SMNVEV (reference sequence). Trimming pared 7 bases from V and 7 bases from J, leaving 16 bases between. The CDR3 has 14 amino acids. The CDR3 DNA is TGTGCCAGCACCGTACGGGGGTGGGGCGGGGAGCTGTTTTTT. Protein sequence: CASTVRGWGGELFF.

In DNA form, the CDR3 reads TGTGCCAGCAGTTACAGGACAGAAGGTCGAGCTTTCTTT. Its protein is CASSYRTEGRAFF. V and J are TRBV6-5 and TRBJ1-1; the D gene is possibly TRBD1 (6 bases). Germline V lookup: CDR1 MNHEY, CDR2 SVGAGI. The CDR3 has 13 amino acids. The V end was cut by 2 bases, the J end by 10 bases, with 14 bases between.

The gene calls are TRBV18 and TRBJ1-4; D not resolved. The ends were cut back, 3 bases at V and 3 bases at J, with 8 bases in the middle. Germline CDR1 reads KGHSH; CDR2 reads LQKENI. The CDR3 runs 14 residues. CDR3 protein: CASSPRQPNEKLFF. The DNA of the CDR3 is TGTGCCAGCTCACCTAGACAACCTAATGAAAAACTGTTTTTT.

The rearrangement uses TRBV19 and TRBJ1-6, with a tentative D call TRBD1 (5 bases). The CDR3 extends over 15 amino acids. Germline V gene lookup returns CDR1 LNHDA and CDR2 SQIVND (reference sequence). V dropped 4 bases and J dropped 7 bases, with 14 bases sitting between them. The CDR3 sequence: CASSKTDRRNSPLHF. In DNA, the CDR3 is TGTGCCAGTAGTAAAACCGACAGAAGAAATTCACCCCTCCACTTT.

J is TRBJ1-2 and V is TRBV5-6; 11 nucleotides align to TRBD1. This CDR3 comprises 14 residues. Germline V lookup: CDR1 SGHDT, CDR2 YYEEEE. Trimming removed 7 bases from V and 8 bases from J; junction bases left unmatched: 10. CDR3 amino acids: CASGDPDRGHGYTF. The CDR3 region has the DNA TGTGCCAGCGGGGACCCGGACAGGGGGCACGGCTACACCTTC.

V usage is TRBV3-1 (or the pseudogene TRBV3-2) and J usage is TRBJ2-7; D gene unclear. Trimming left V 5 bases short and J 7 bases short, with 9 bases between. The CDR3 covers 11 residues. Germline values: CDR1 LGHDT, CDR2 YNNKEL (reference sequence). The CDR3 here is CASSTHREQYF. CDR3 sequence (DNA): TGTGCCAGCAGCACTCACAGAGAGCAGTACTTC.